This entry concerns a single TCR beta chain. The specificity of this receptor is unknown. Per-base quality was not reported, and no clone a single base away is much larger than it. The library was built by means of the immunoSEQ multiplex PCR assay. TCRdb carries this immuneACCESS record with in-frame sequences only. Its versions omit some clonotypes, under half of them owing to an unresolved V gene in the studies checked, with the rest unexplained. This sample is represented by around 60,000 clones; 85% to 95% of them were singletons. The ten largest clones represent roughly 3.5% of the sample. These data are taken from a study of T cell changes during pregnancy in multiple sclerosis (dated by TCRdb to the late 2010s). A note on the overall study: The study examined how the T cell repertoire changed over the course of pregnancy in women with multiple sclerosis.

Reading the germline V gene gives CDR1 SGHTA and CDR2 FQGNSA. V is pared back by 5 bases and J by 5 bases, with 24 bases lying between the germline termini. Inclusive of the bounding cysteine and phenylalanine, the CDR3 is 17 residues long. The entry retains the CDR3 DNA only, 51 bases that are in frame from base 1. The specimen comprised CD8+ T cells from peripheral blood mononuclear cells, sampled in the third trimester of pregnancy. The sequence derives from a female donor with multiple sclerosis, enrolled in a pregnancy study. Recombination linked TRBV7-2 to TRBJ2-5; the D gene cannot be resolved reliably. Read as DNA, the sequence is TGTGCCAGCAGCCCCAACGTCGGGTCAGAAGGTGTGGAGACCCAGTACTTC. This codes for CASSPNVGSEGVETQYF.